The entry below describes one T cell receptor beta chain. The repertoire was sequenced with immunoSEQ multiplex PCR; TCRdb's copy has only in-frame clones and lacks some. This table holds 90,000 to 130,000 clones, approximately 89% found once. These data are taken from a study of T cell responses to AZD1222 COVID-19 vaccine. This CDR3 comprises 13 residues. Germline CDR1 is SGHAT and CDR2 is FQNNGV. V lost 1 base to trimming and J lost 2 bases, with 5 bases between them. The specimen was peripheral blood, collected on day 0 of MenACWY control vaccination. The chain has TRBV11-2 and TRBJ1-2, with D hard to call. The sequence derives from an adult in good health. CDR3 protein: CASSLGRNYGYTF. In nucleotides, the CDR3 is TGTGCCAGCAGCTTAGGACGGAACTATGGCTACACCTTC.